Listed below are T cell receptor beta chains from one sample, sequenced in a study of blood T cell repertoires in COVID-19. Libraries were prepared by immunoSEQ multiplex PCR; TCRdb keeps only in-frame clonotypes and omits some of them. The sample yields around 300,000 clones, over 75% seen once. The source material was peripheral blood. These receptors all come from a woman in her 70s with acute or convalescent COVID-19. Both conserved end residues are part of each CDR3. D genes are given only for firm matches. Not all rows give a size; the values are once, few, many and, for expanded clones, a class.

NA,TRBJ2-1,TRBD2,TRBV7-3,TGTGCCAGCAGCTTACAACTAGCGGGGAACAATGAGCAGTTCTTC,CASSLQLAGNNEQFF
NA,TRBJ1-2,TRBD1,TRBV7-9,TGTGCCAGCAGCACTTCCAGGTTCTGGGACAGCGTTTTATATGGCTACACCTTC,CASSTSRFWDSVLYGYTF
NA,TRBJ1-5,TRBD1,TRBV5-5,TGTGCCAGCAGCGGGACAGGGGAAGGTCAGCCCCAGCATTTT,CASSGTGEGQPQHF
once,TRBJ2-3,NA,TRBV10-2,TGCGCCAGCAGTGAACAGTCCACAGATACGCAGTATTTT,CASSEQSTDTQYF
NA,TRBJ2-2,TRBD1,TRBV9,TGTGCCAGCAGCGCCGGCAGGGGGCACACCGGGGAGCTGTTTTTT,CASSAGRGHTGELFF
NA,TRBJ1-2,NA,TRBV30,TGTGCCTGGGTCGAACAGGGCTACTATGGCTACACCTTC,CAWVEQGYYGYTF
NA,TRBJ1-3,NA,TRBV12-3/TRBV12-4,TGTGCCAGTACAGGTTACTCTGGAAACACCATATATTTT,CASTGYSGNTIYF
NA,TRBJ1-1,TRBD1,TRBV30,TGTGCCTGGGGAGGGGGCTTTGGTGGAGCTTTCTTT,CAWGGGFGGAFF
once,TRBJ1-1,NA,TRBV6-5,TGTGCCAGCAGTTCTGCGGCGGTGGGAGGGACTGAAGCTTTCTTT,CASSSAAVGGTEAFF
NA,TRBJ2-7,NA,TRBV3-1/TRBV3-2,TGTGCCAGCAGCCCTGGGGCGGGATATGAGCAGTACTTC,CASSPGAGYEQYF
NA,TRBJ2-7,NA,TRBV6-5,TGTGCCAGCAAGGCGGCCAGGGGTAGCTTC,CASKAARGSF
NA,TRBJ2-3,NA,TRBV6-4,TGTGCCAGCAGTGTCTCGGTCGGCCGGGGAGATACGCAGTATTTT,CASSVSVGRGDTQYF
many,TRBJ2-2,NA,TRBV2,TGTGCCAGCACCGGGACTTACACCGGGGAGCTGTTTTTT,CASTGTYTGELFF
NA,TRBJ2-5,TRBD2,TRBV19,TGTGCCAGTAGTATAGGCCGACTAGCGGGGGGCCGGGTGGGGACCCAGTACTTC,CASSIGRLAGGRVGTQYF
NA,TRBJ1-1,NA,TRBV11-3,TGTGCCAGCAGCTTAGGACCGGGGAGCACTGAAGCTTTCTTT,CASSLGPGSTEAFF
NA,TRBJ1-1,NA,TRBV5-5,TGTGCCAGCAGCCGGGACACCTGGGGGACTGAAGCTTTCTTT,CASSRDTWGTEAFF
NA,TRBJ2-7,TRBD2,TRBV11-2,TGTGCCAGCACCCTCGGGGGGGGGTACGAGCAGTACTTC,CASTLGGGYEQYF
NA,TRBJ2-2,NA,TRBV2,TGTGCCAGCAGTGTGAGGCTAGCTTCCTGGGAGCTGTTTTTT,CASSVRLASWELFF
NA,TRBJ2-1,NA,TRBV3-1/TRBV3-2,TGTGCCAGCAGCCAAGGAGACGGGAGATTTCTGAATGAGCAGTTCTTC,CASSQGDGRFLNEQFF
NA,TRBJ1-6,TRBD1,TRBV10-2,TGCGCCAGCAGTCCCACAGGGGGCAACCTCCTCAGATATAATTCACCCCTCCACTTT,CASSPTGGNLLRYNSPLHF
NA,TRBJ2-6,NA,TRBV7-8,TGTGCCAGCAGCTCCTATCTCCGCTCTGGGGCCAACGTCCTGACTTTC,CASSSYLRSGANVLTF
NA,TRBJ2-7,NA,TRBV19,TGTGCCAGTAGTATGTCAAGAGGGAGAGAGCAGTACTTC,CASSMSRGREQYF
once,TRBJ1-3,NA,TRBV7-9,TGTGCCAGCATAGCCCCAGGAAACACCATATATTTT,CASIAPGNTIYF
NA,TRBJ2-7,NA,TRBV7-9,TGTGCCAGCAGCTTAAACGGCTACGAGCAGTACTTC,CASSLNGYEQYF
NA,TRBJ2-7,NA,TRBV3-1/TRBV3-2,TGTGCCAGCAGCCAGCGGGTGGATACGAGCGAGCAGTACTTC,CASSQRVDTSEQYF
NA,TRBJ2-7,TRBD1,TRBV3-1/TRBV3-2,TGTGCCAGCAGCCAGGGACAGATCCTGCAGTACTTC,CASSQGQILQYF
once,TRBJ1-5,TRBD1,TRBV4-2,TGTGCCAGCAGCCAACTGGTGGCAGGGGGAATGCAGCCCCAGCATTTT,CASSQLVAGGMQPQHF
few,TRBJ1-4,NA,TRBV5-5,TGTGCCAGCAGCTTGTTGTCCGTTGAAAAACTGTTTTTT,CASSLLSVEKLFF
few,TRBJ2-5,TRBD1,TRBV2,TGTGCCAGCAGTTTTACAGGGGGCAGAGAGACCCAGTACTTC,CASSFTGGRETQYF
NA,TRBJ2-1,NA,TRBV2,TGTGCCAGCACCGTGGGCAGTGAGCAGTTCTTC,CASTVGSEQFF
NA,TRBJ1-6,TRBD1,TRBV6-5,TGTGCCAGCGCATTGGCCGGGACAGCGGATTCACCCCTCCACTTT,CASALAGTADSPLHF
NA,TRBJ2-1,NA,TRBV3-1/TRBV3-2,TGTGCCAGCAGCCAGGGTCAGCGGTCCAATGAGCAGTTCTTC,CASSQGQRSNEQFF
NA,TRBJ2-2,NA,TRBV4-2,TGTGCCAGCAGCCAAGCAACCGGGGAGCTGTTTTTT,CASSQATGELFF
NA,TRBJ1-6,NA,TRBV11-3,TGTGCCAGCAGCTTCAGCTCCTATAATTCACCCCTCCACTTT,CASSFSSYNSPLHF
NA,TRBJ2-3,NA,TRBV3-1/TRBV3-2,TGTGCCAGCAGCTCAGTCCCGGAGGGTACGCAGTATTTT,CASSSVPEGTQYF
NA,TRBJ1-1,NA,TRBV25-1,TGTGCCAGCGTCAGGGGCACTGAAGCTTTCTTT,CASVRGTEAFF
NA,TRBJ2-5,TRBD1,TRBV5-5,TGTGCCAGCAGCTTGGCGGGACAGGGAATTTGGGAGACCCAGTACTTC,CASSLAGQGIWETQYF
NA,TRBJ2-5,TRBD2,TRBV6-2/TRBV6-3,TGTGCCAGCAGTCAACTAGCGGGCCAAGAGACCCAGTACTTC,CASSQLAGQETQYF
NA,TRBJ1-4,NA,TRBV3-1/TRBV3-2,TGTGCCAGCAGCCATCGCGGGGGCACTAATGAAAAACTGTTTTTT,CASSHRGGTNEKLFF
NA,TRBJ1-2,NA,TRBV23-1,TGCGCCAGCAGTCGTGAGGGTCTAAACTATGGCTACACCTTC,CASSREGLNYGYTF
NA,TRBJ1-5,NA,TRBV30,TGTGCCTGGAGTGCCACTCCGACAGGTGCCGACCAGCCCCAGCATTTT,CAWSATPTGADQPQHF
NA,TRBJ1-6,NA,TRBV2,TGTGCCAGCAGAACAGGGTATTCACCCCTCCACTTT,CASRTGYSPLHF
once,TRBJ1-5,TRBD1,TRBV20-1,TGCAGTGCTAGTCCGGGACAGCCTAATCAGCCCCAGCATTTT,CSASPGQPNQPQHF
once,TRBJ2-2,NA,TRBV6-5,TGTGCCAGCAGTCCGGGGAACACCGGGGAGCTGTTTTTT,CASSPGNTGELFF
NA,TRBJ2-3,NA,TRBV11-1,TGTGCCAGCACCAGGGGAACAGATACGCAGTATTTT,CASTRGTDTQYF
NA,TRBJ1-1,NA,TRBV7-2,TGTGCCAGCAGCTTAGCGAGGAAGGCCTCAGTGGGGCCTAAGAACACTGAAGCTTTCTTT,CASSLARKASVGPKNTEAFF
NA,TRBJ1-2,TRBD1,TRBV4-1,TGCGCCAGCAGCCAGGCACAGGGGGCGAGAATGGGGGGCTACACCTTC,CASSQAQGARMGGYTF
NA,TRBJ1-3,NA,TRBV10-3,TGTGCCATCGGCAGGAGGAACACCATATATTTT,CAIGRRNTIYF
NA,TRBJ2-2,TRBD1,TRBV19,TGTGCCAGTAGTATAGATTTGGGACAGCATAGCCTGAACACCGGGGAGCTGTTTTTT,CASSIDLGQHSLNTGELFF
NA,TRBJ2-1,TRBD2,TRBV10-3,TGTGCCATCAGCCGTAGCGGGGGGGCGGACAATGAGCAGTTCTTC,CAISRSGGADNEQFF
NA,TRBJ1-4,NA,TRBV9,TGTGCCAGCAGCGCAGGACAGATGGGGTTTGAAAAACTGTTTTTT,CASSAGQMGFEKLFF